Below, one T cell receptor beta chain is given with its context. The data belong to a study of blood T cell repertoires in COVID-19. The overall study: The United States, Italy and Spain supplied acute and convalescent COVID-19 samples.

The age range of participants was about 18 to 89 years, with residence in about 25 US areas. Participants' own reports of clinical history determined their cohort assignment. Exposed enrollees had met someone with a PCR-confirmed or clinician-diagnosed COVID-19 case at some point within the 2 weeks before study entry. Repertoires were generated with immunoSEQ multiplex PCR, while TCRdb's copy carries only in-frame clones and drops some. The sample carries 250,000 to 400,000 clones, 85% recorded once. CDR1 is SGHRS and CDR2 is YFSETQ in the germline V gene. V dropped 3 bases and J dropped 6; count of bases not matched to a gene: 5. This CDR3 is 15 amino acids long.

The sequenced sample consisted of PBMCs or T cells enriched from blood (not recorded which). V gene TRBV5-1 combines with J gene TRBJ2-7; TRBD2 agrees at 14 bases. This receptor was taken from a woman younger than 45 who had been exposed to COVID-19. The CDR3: CASSSLTSGGGEQYF. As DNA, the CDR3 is TGCGCCAGCAGCTCCCTGACTAGCGGGGGGGGCGAGCAGTACTTC.